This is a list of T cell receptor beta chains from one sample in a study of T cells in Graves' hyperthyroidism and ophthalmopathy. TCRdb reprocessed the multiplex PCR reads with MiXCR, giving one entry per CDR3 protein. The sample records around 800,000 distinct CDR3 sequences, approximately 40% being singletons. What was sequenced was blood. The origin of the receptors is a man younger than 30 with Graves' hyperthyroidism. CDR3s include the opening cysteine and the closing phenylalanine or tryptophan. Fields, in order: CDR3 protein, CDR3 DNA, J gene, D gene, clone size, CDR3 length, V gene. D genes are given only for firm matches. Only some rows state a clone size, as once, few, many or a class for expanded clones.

CDR3 protein: CASSLKGQTYEQYF
CDR3 DNA: TGTGCCAGCAGTTTGAAGGGACAGACATACGAGCAGTACTTC
J gene: TRBJ2-7
D gene: TRBD1
clone size: NA
CDR3 length: 14
V gene: TRBV12-3/TRBV12-4

CDR3 protein: CASSQRGTGANVLTF
CDR3 DNA: TGTGCCAGCAGCCAACGAGGGACTGGGGCCAACGTCCTGACTTTC
J gene: TRBJ2-6
D gene: NA
clone size: few
CDR3 length: 15
V gene: TRBV3-1

CDR3 protein: CASSPEGWNYGYTF
CDR3 DNA: TGCGCCAGCTCCCCAGAGGGATGGAACTATGGCTACACCTTC
J gene: TRBJ1-2
D gene: NA
clone size: NA
CDR3 length: 14
V gene: TRBV5-1

CDR3 protein: CASRPGLERTGELFF
CDR3 DNA: TGTGCCAGCAGGCCTGGACTTGAGAGAACCGGGGAGCTGTTTTTT
J gene: TRBJ2-2
D gene: NA
clone size: few
CDR3 length: 15
V gene: TRBV2

CDR3 protein: CASSKMTATYGYTF
CDR3 DNA: TGTGCCAGTAGTAAAATGACAGCTACCTATGGCTACACCTTC
J gene: TRBJ1-2
D gene: NA
clone size: few
CDR3 length: 14
V gene: TRBV19

CDR3 protein: CATSRGDGLGEQYF
CDR3 DNA: TGTGCCACCAGCAGAGGGGACGGTCTAGGCGAGCAGTACTTC
J gene: TRBJ2-7
D gene: NA
clone size: NA
CDR3 length: 14
V gene: TRBV15

CDR3 protein: CSASNSGNTF
CDR3 DNA: TGCAGTGCTAGTAATTCTGGAAACACCTTC
J gene: TRBJ1-2
D gene: NA
clone size: NA
CDR3 length: 10
V gene: TRBV20-1

CDR3 protein: CATSAYTGELFF
CDR3 DNA: TGCGCCACCTCGGCGTACACCGGGGAGCTGTTTTTT
J gene: TRBJ2-2
D gene: NA
clone size: many
CDR3 length: 12
V gene: TRBV10-1

CDR3 protein: CASSLAGGNYGYTF
CDR3 DNA: TGTGCCAGCAGCTTAGCAGGGGGGAACTATGGCTACACCTTC
J gene: TRBJ1-2
D gene: NA
clone size: many
CDR3 length: 14
V gene: TRBV7-2

CDR3 protein: CASSPRLAGYNEQFF
CDR3 DNA: TGTGCCAGCAGCCCTCGACTAGCGGGGTACAATGAGCAGTTCTTC
J gene: TRBJ2-1
D gene: TRBD2
clone size: NA
CDR3 length: 15
V gene: TRBV7-9

CDR3 protein: CAISESGYSNQPQHF
CDR3 DNA: TGTGCCATCAGTGAGTCCGGATATAGCAATCAGCCCCAGCATTTT
J gene: TRBJ1-5
D gene: NA
clone size: NA
CDR3 length: 15
V gene: TRBV10-3

CDR3 protein: CASRAGTGGFGNTEAFF
CDR3 DNA: TGTGCCAGCAGAGCCGGGACAGGGGGCTTTGGGAACACTGAAGCTTTCTTT
J gene: TRBJ1-1
D gene: TRBD1
clone size: NA
CDR3 length: 17
V gene: TRBV6-1

CDR3 protein: CSAREPGLATHEQYF
CDR3 DNA: TGCAGTGCTAGAGAACCGGGACTAGCGACCCACGAGCAGTACTTC
J gene: TRBJ2-7
D gene: TRBD2
clone size: NA
CDR3 length: 15
V gene: TRBV20-1

CDR3 protein: CASSSLQTLSGNTIYF
CDR3 DNA: TGTGCCAGCAGCTCTCTGCAGACCCTCTCTGGAAACACCATATATTTT
J gene: TRBJ1-3
D gene: NA
clone size: NA
CDR3 length: 16
V gene: TRBV7-2

CDR3 protein: CASSESSVGVNQPQHF
CDR3 DNA: TGCGCCAGCAGTGAGTCGAGTGTAGGGGTAAACCAGCCCCAGCATTTT
J gene: TRBJ1-5
D gene: NA
clone size: NA
CDR3 length: 16
V gene: TRBV10-2

CDR3 protein: CATSRDQNRGHEQYF
CDR3 DNA: TGTGCCACCAGCAGAGATCAAAACCGGGGCCACGAGCAGTACTTC
J gene: TRBJ2-7
D gene: NA
clone size: many
CDR3 length: 15
V gene: TRBV15

CDR3 protein: CSGATGSTNEAFF
CDR3 DNA: TGCAGCGGGGCCACAGGGTCAACTAATGAAGCTTTCTTT
J gene: TRBJ1-1
D gene: NA
clone size: NA
CDR3 length: 13
V gene: TRBV29-1

CDR3 protein: CASTPGNRDQYGYTF
CDR3 DNA: TGTGCCAGCACCCCAGGCAACAGAGATCAATATGGCTACACCTTC
J gene: TRBJ1-2
D gene: NA
clone size: NA
CDR3 length: 15
V gene: TRBV25-1

CDR3 protein: CASSPSGRSYQETQYF
CDR3 DNA: TGTGCCAGTTCTCCTAGCGGGAGGTCCTACCAAGAGACCCAGTACTTC
J gene: TRBJ2-5
D gene: TRBD2
clone size: NA
CDR3 length: 16
V gene: TRBV9

CDR3 protein: CSARRSNEKLFF
CDR3 DNA: TGCAGTGCTAGACGGAGTAATGAAAAACTGTTTTTT
J gene: TRBJ1-4
D gene: NA
clone size: many
CDR3 length: 12
V gene: TRBV20-1

CDR3 protein: CASSERGSSEQYF
CDR3 DNA: TGTGCCAGCAGCGAAAGGGGGAGCTCGGAGCAGTACTTC
J gene: TRBJ2-7
D gene: NA
clone size: NA
CDR3 length: 13
V gene: TRBV9

CDR3 protein: CASSDHRAEQPQHF
CDR3 DNA: TGTGCCAGCAGCGACCACAGGGCGGAACAGCCCCAGCATTTT
J gene: TRBJ1-5
D gene: NA
clone size: many
CDR3 length: 14
V gene: TRBV11-2

CDR3 protein: CASSEEAGSVETQYF
CDR3 DNA: TGTGCCAGCAGTGAAGAAGCAGGGTCAGTTGAGACCCAGTACTTC
J gene: TRBJ2-5
D gene: NA
clone size: NA
CDR3 length: 15
V gene: TRBV6-1

CDR3 protein: CASSAREGSLNTEAFF
CDR3 DNA: TGTGCCAGCAGTGCTAGAGAGGGCAGCCTGAACACTGAAGCTTTCTTT
J gene: TRBJ1-1
D gene: NA
clone size: NA
CDR3 length: 16
V gene: TRBV6-4

CDR3 protein: CSAAQGLVNEQFF
CDR3 DNA: TGCAGCGCCGCACAGGGGTTGGTCAATGAGCAGTTCTTC
J gene: TRBJ2-1
D gene: TRBD1
clone size: NA
CDR3 length: 13
V gene: TRBV29-1

CDR3 protein: CASSFVAGSSYEQYF
CDR3 DNA: TGTGCCAGCAGCTTTGTAGCGGGAAGCTCCTACGAGCAGTACTTC
J gene: TRBJ2-7
D gene: TRBD2
clone size: few
CDR3 length: 15
V gene: TRBV7-8

CDR3 protein: CASSSPGEVSYEQYF
CDR3 DNA: TGTGCCAGCAGTTCCCCCGGGGAGGTCTCCTACGAGCAGTACTTC
J gene: TRBJ2-7
D gene: NA
clone size: few
CDR3 length: 15
V gene: TRBV6-5

CDR3 protein: CASRTGGQGYNSPLHF
CDR3 DNA: TGTGCCAGCAGGACAGGGGGCCAGGGGTATAATTCACCCCTCCACTTT
J gene: TRBJ1-6
D gene: TRBD1
clone size: NA
CDR3 length: 16
V gene: TRBV7-2

CDR3 protein: CASRRRGTGELFF
CDR3 DNA: TGTGCCAGCAGGCGTCGGGGCACCGGGGAGCTGTTTTTT
J gene: TRBJ2-2
D gene: NA
clone size: few
CDR3 length: 13
V gene: TRBV2

CDR3 protein: CATSVRQGPYEQYF
CDR3 DNA: TGCGCCACCAGCGTAAGACAGGGCCCCTACGAGCAGTACTTC
J gene: TRBJ2-7
D gene: TRBD1
clone size: once
CDR3 length: 14
V gene: TRBV15

CDR3 protein: CATSISPGYQPQHF
CDR3 DNA: TGTGCCACCAGTATTAGCCCAGGGTATCAGCCCCAGCATTTT
J gene: TRBJ1-5
D gene: NA
clone size: NA
CDR3 length: 14
V gene: TRBV10-3

CDR3 protein: CATSRDPGSLQTQYF
CDR3 DNA: TGTGCCACCAGCAGAGATCCGGGCAGTTTGCAGACCCAGTACTTC
J gene: TRBJ2-5
D gene: NA
clone size: many
CDR3 length: 15
V gene: TRBV15

CDR3 protein: CASSLGGSTNEQYF
CDR3 DNA: TGTGCCAGCAGCTTGGGCGGGAGCACCAACGAGCAGTACTTC
J gene: TRBJ2-7
D gene: TRBD2
clone size: NA
CDR3 length: 14
V gene: TRBV7-9

CDR3 protein: CASSPRFGLEHSPLHF
CDR3 DNA: TGTGCCAGCAGCCCCCGATTTGGACTGGAACATTCACCCCTTCACTTT
J gene: TRBJ1-6
D gene: NA
clone size: many
CDR3 length: 16
V gene: TRBV7-2

CDR3 protein: CASSLAAGGLDTIYF
CDR3 DNA: TGTGCCAGCAGCTTAGCCGCAGGGGGTTTGGACACCATATATTTT
J gene: TRBJ1-3
D gene: TRBD1
clone size: NA
CDR3 length: 15
V gene: TRBV7-8

CDR3 protein: CASSAWATGANVLTF
CDR3 DNA: TGTGCCAGCAGCGCCTGGGCGACTGGGGCCAACGTCCTGACTTTC
J gene: TRBJ2-6
D gene: NA
clone size: many
CDR3 length: 15
V gene: TRBV9

CDR3 protein: CASRPTAHDEQYF
CDR3 DNA: TGTGCCAGCAGACCCACGGCGCATGACGAGCAGTACTTC
J gene: TRBJ2-7
D gene: NA
clone size: few
CDR3 length: 13
V gene: TRBV6-5

CDR3 protein: CSASGTPEDPSSYEQYF
CDR3 DNA: TGCAGTGCTAGCGGGACACCGGAAGATCCGAGCTCCTACGAGCAGTACTTC
J gene: TRBJ2-7
D gene: NA
clone size: NA
CDR3 length: 17
V gene: TRBV20-1

CDR3 protein: CASSFTATNTGELFF
CDR3 DNA: TGTGCCAGCAGCTTTACTGCTACGAACACCGGGGAGCTGTTTTTT
J gene: TRBJ2-2
D gene: NA
clone size: few
CDR3 length: 15
V gene: TRBV7-2

CDR3 protein: CSVDGRGGATGELFF
CDR3 DNA: TGCAGCGTTGACGGGCGGGGGGGGGCAACCGGGGAGCTGTTTTTT
J gene: TRBJ2-2
D gene: TRBD2
clone size: NA
CDR3 length: 15
V gene: TRBV29-1

CDR3 protein: CASGGTVNTEAFF
CDR3 DNA: TGTGCCAGCGGCGGGACGGTAAACACTGAAGCTTTCTTT
J gene: TRBJ1-1
D gene: NA
clone size: many
CDR3 length: 13
V gene: TRBV9

CDR3 protein: CASSFAGDTQYF
CDR3 DNA: TGTGCCAGCAGTTTTGCGGGGGATACGCAGTATTTT
J gene: TRBJ2-3
D gene: NA
clone size: NA
CDR3 length: 12
V gene: TRBV12-3/TRBV12-4

CDR3 protein: CASSLAMTDGGYTF
CDR3 DNA: TGTGCCAGCAGCTTAGCGATGACAGATGGGGGCTACACCTTC
J gene: TRBJ1-2
D gene: NA
clone size: many
CDR3 length: 14
V gene: TRBV7-9

CDR3 protein: CSVQGSGLHGNDYGYTF
CDR3 DNA: TGCAGCGTCCAGGGTTCGGGACTTCACGGCAACGACTATGGCTACACCTTC
J gene: TRBJ1-2
D gene: NA
clone size: many
CDR3 length: 17
V gene: TRBV29-1

CDR3 protein: CASSDPGPSNQPQHF
CDR3 DNA: TGTGCCAGCAGTGACCCGGGACCAAGCAATCAGCCCCAGCATTTT
J gene: TRBJ1-5
D gene: NA
clone size: NA
CDR3 length: 15
V gene: TRBV28

CDR3 protein: CASSQVERETQYF
CDR3 DNA: TGTGCCAGCAGCCAAGTCGAGAGAGAGACCCAGTACTTC
J gene: TRBJ2-5
D gene: NA
clone size: few
CDR3 length: 13
V gene: TRBV7-2